Below are 17 T cell receptor beta chains sequenced from a single sample in a study of shared clonotypes between healthy human individuals. Naive-designated CD8 cells lacked CD45RO, were positively enriched for CCR7, and omitted terminally differentiated effector memory CD45RA+ cells. Produced via immunoSEQ multiplex PCR; TCRdb's table is partial and in-frame only. The repertoire holds some 2 million clones, with approximately 95% as singletons. Sequenced input: naive CD8+ T cells sorted from blood. The receptors originated from a man aged 18 to 30 in good health.

The J gene is TRBJ1-4, the V gene TRBV9; D not resolved. V shed 3 bases and J shed 0 bases, with 12 bases lying between them. Germline V CDR1 and CDR2: SGDLS, YYNGEE. The CDR3 has 16 residues. CDR3 protein: CASSDNPAATNEKLFF. In nucleotides, the CDR3 is TGTGCCAGCAGCGACAATCCGGCCGCAACTAATGAAAAACTGTTTTTT.

The chain links TRBV7-2 to TRBJ2-1, with 9 bases fitting TRBD2. V lost 4 bases and J lost 8; bases outside the gene matches: 9. From germline, CDR1 is SGHTA and CDR2 FQGNSA. This CDR3 has 15 amino acids. The CDR3 DNA sequence: TGTGCCAGCAGCTCCCAGGAGCGGGAGGCTGATGAGCAGTTCTTC. Its protein is CASSSQEREADEQFF.

V gene TRBV4-1 combines with J gene TRBJ2-7; D remains ambiguous. The germline gives CDR1 MGHRA, CDR2 YSYEKL. This CDR3 has 15 residues. Trimming removed 0 bases at V and 3 bases at J, with 12 bases between. The CDR3 sequence: CASSQEDAGDYEQYF. The CDR3 nucleotides are TGCGCCAGCAGCCAAGAGGACGCCGGAGACTACGAGCAGTACTTC.

This CDR3 reads CASSPTSAATQYF. CDR3 nucleotide sequence: TGCGCCAGCAGCCCGACTAGCGCAGCGACCCAGTACTTC. The rearrangement uses TRBV4-1 and TRBJ2-5, with 8 bases lining up with TRBD2. With V trimmed by 4 bases and J by 7 bases, 5 bases remained unmatched. Per germline, CDR1 MGHRA and CDR2 YSYEKL. The CDR3 is made up of 13 amino acids.

This chain uses TRBV28 with TRBJ2-7; D is undetermined. Between the trimmed V and J ends, which lost 3 bases and 7 bases, there was a span of 10 bases. The germline V gene has CDR1 MDHEN and CDR2 SYDVKM. The CDR3 length is 12 residues. The DNA of the CDR3 is TGTGCCAGCAGTTTTGGGGAAGGGGAGCAGTACTTC. It yields the protein CASSFGEGEQYF.

The chain carries TRBV7-9 and TRBJ1-2; D possibly corresponds to TRBD1 (5 bases). CDR3 length equals 14 residues. The V gene's germline CDR1 is SEHNR and CDR2 FQNEAQ (reference sequence). The V and J ends lost 5 bases and 5 bases respectively, with 15 bases between them. CDR3 region: CASSPSTDSYGYTF. CDR3 nucleotide sequence: TGTGCCAGCAGCCCGAGCACCGACAGTTATGGCTACACCTTC.

The V gene is TRBV19, the J gene TRBJ2-3; 12 bases are shared with TRBD2. This CDR3 has 15 amino acids. Trimming removed 4 bases from V and 5 bases from J; junction bases left unmatched: 4. Germline values: CDR1 LNHDA, CDR2 SQIVND (reference sequence). The CDR3 DNA sequence: TGTGCCAGTAGTAGCCTAGCGGGGGGGAAAGATACGCAGTATTTT. Its translation: CASSSLAGGKDTQYF.

The chain recombines TRBV6-1 with TRBJ2-7, with a possible D match to TRBD2 (6 bases). CDR1 and CDR2 from the germline V gene are MNHNS and SASEGT. V was cut by 4 bases and J by 4 bases, with 14 bases left in between. This CDR3 is 14 amino acids long. CDR3 sequence reads: CASSGSRGGYEQYF. CDR3 sequence (DNA): TGTGCCAGCAGTGGGTCGCGGGGAGGATACGAGCAGTACTTC.

CDR3 DNA sequence: TGTGCCAGCAGTCCCCTCCGGGACAGGGGTTGGAATGAGCAGTTCTTC. Protein product: CASSPLRDRGWNEQFF. V is TRBV27 and J is TRBJ2-1; 10 positions agree with TRBD1. CDR1 and CDR2 (germline): MNHEY, SMNVEV (reference sequence). The CDR3 covers 16 residues. J lost 7 bases, V lost 5 bases, and 11 bases had no gene match.

The rearrangement links TRBV13 to TRBJ2-5; D is possibly TRBD2 (7 bases). The V end was cut by 5 bases, the J end by 0 bases, with 22 bases between. This CDR3 is 18 amino acids long. Looked up from germline, CDR1 is PRHDT and CDR2 is FYEKMQ (reference sequence). The CDR3 here is CASSTTAGAVTYQETQYF. Here the CDR3 DNA reads TGTGCCAGCAGCACAACCGCGGGGGCGGTAACGTACCAAGAGACCCAGTACTTC.

The chain uses TRBV7-9 and TRBJ2-7, with a possible D match to TRBD1 (5 bases). V was trimmed by 1 base and J by 3 bases, leaving 13 bases between them. Germline CDR1 is SEHNR and CDR2 is FQNEAQ (reference sequence). The CDR3 is made up of 15 amino acids. CDR3 sequence: CASSLDRSSSYEQYF. The CDR3 bases are TGTGCCAGCAGCTTAGACAGGAGCAGCAGCTACGAGCAGTACTTC.

The chain carries TRBV14 and TRBJ2-7, with 9 positions matching TRBD1. This CDR3 is built from 16 residues. CDR1 and CDR2 from the germline V gene are SGHDN and FVKESK. Trimming at V came to 0 bases and at J to 7 bases, leaving 10 bases not matched to a gene. The CDR3 spells CASSQDWGQGLWEQYF. The CDR3 nucleotides read TGTGCCAGCAGCCAAGACTGGGGACAGGGATTGTGGGAGCAGTACTTC.

This clone appeared a single time. Other nucleotide sequences from this sample produce the same CDR3. J is TRBJ2-7 and V is TRBV2; D unresolved. CDR3 length equals 11 residues. Trimming removed 7 bases from V and 0 bases from J, with 4 bases in between. The germline CDR1 and CDR2 sequences are SNHLY and FYNNEI. DNA for the CDR3: TGTGCCAGCATGAACTCCTACGAGCAGTACTTC. Protein: CASMNSYEQYF.

This chain's CDR3 is CASSLGPSGIHEQYF. CDR3 nucleotide sequence: TGTGCCAGCAGCTTAGGGCCTAGCGGAATCCACGAGCAGTACTTC. The rearrangement uses TRBV7-8 and TRBJ2-7; 7 nucleotides match TRBD2. The V gene end was trimmed by 1 base and the J gene end by 5 bases; junction bases not matched to a gene: 8. From germline, CDR1 is SGHVS and CDR2 FQNEAQ. This CDR3 has 15 amino acids. The full variable domain, its missing parts supplied by reference TRBV7-8 and TRBJ2-7, is GAGVSQSPRYKVAKRGQDVALRCDPISGHVSLFWYQQALGQGPEFLTYFQNEAQLDKSGLPSDRFFAERPEGSVSTLKIQRTQQEDSAVYLCASSLGPSGIHEQYFGPGTRLTVT.

Worth noting for this clone: Other DNA sequences of this sample code for an identical CDR3. This chain uses TRBV11-2 with TRBJ2-5, with D hard to call. The CDR3 covers 12 residues. V gave up 1 base and J gave up 2 bases, with 2 bases separating them. Germline V gene sequence: CDR1 SGHAT, CDR2 FQNNGV. The CDR3 nucleotides read TGTGCCAGCAGCTTAGGGCAAGAGACCCAGTACTTC. This sequence encodes CASSLGQETQYF.

This clone appeared many times. This chain uses TRBV19 with TRBJ2-7; D might be TRBD1 or TRBD2, each matching 5 bases. V lost 3 bases and J lost 0, with 9 bases in between. The CDR3 contains 14 residues. Germline V gene sequence: CDR1 LNHDA, CDR2 SQIVND (reference sequence). The CDR3 DNA sequence: TGTGCCAGTAGTATGGTCGGGACCTCCTACGAGCAGTACTTC. Residues: CASSMVGTSYEQYF.

The chain joins TRBV5-4 to TRBJ2-7; D may be TRBD1 or TRBD2 (5 bases each). Per germline, CDR1 SGHNT and CDR2 YYREEE (reference sequence). V dropped 1 base and J dropped 2 bases, with 10 bases sitting between them. The CDR3 extends over 14 amino acids. CDR3 region: CASSLTRGAYEQYF. The DNA for the CDR3 is TGTGCCAGCAGCTTGACGAGGGGAGCCTACGAGCAGTACTTC.